The table lists the clone carrying this TCR beta chain with a count of one. Its matching antigen is unknown. The sample is drawn from a study of blood T cells in healthy people across ages. Study conclusions and caveats: Total diversity from one million sequenced T cells was likely underestimated. Lack of knowledge of donor CMV status possibly confounded expanded clonotype changes.

Healthy Russian Caucasian donors spanned ages roughly 6 to 100 years. Together with a sample-barcoded 5' primer, a J-beta primer mix was included in a second PCR lasting about 7 to 11 cycles. Each cDNA molecule was tagged by a template-switch adaptor that had 12 random nucleotides. TCRdb passed the 5' RACE reads through MiXCR, listing each CDR3 protein once. Among under 2,000,000 distinct CDR3 sequences listed, about 49% were seen once. The CDR3 runs to 13 residues. The germline V gene encodes CDR1 DFQATT and CDR2 SNEGSKA (reference sequence). V lost 3 bases, J lost 6 bases, and 5 bases stayed unmatched.

The receptor was isolated from a woman in her thirties or forties in good health. The chain recombines TRBV20-1 with TRBJ2-3, with TRBD2 identical over 8 bases. Source material: blood. The CDR3: CSASRGGLDTQYF. CDR3 nucleotide sequence: TGCAGTGCTAGTCGGGGGGGGCTGGATACGCAGTATTTT.